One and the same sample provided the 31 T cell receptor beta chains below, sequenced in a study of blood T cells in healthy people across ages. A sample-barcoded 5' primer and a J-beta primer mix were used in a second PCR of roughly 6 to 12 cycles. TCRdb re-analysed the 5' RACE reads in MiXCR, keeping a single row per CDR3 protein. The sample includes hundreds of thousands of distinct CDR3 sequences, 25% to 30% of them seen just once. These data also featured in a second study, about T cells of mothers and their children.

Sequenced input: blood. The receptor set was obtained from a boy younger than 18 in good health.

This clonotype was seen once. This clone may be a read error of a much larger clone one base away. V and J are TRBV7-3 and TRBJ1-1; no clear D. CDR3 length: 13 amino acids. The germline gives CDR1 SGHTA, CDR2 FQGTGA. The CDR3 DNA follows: TGTACCAGCAGCTTACTGATCGACACTGAAGCTTTCTTT. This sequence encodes CTSSLLIDTEAFF.

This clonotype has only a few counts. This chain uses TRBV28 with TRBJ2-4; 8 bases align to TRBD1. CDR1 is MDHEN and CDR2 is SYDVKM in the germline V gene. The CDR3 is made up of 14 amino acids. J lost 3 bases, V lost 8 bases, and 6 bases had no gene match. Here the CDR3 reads CASCRGRDKNIQYF. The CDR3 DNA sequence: TGTGCCAGCTGCAGGGGGCGTGACAAAAACATTCAGTACTTC.

The CDR3 nucleotides read TGTGCCAGCAGCCAACGGACACGGATTAATGAAAAACTGTTTTTT. It translates to CASSQRTRINEKLFF. The chain employs TRBV14 and TRBJ1-4; D perhaps matches TRBD1 (5 bases). There are 15 residues in the CDR3. Germline CDR1 SGHDN, CDR2 FVKESK. V was pared by 2 bases and J by 4 bases, with 11 bases between.

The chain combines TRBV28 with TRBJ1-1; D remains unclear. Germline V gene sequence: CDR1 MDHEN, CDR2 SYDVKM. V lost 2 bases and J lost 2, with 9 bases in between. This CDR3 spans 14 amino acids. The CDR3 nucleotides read TGTGCCAGCAGTTTAATTTTTGGAAACACTGAAGCTTTCTTT. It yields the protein CASSLIFGNTEAFF.

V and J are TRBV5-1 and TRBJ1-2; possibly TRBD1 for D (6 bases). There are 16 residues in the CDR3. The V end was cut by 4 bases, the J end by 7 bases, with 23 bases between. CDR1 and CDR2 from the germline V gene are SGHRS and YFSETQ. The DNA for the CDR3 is TGCGCCAGCAGCCCAGGGGAGGTATTTATGGGGCTTGGCTACACCTTC. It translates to CASSPGEVFMGLGYTF. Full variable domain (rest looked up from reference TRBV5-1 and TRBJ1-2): KAGVTQTPRYLIKTRGQQVTLSCSPISGHRSVSWYQQTPGQGLQFLFEYFSETQRNKGNFPGRFSGRQFSNSRSEMNVSTLELGDSALYLCASSPGEVFMGLGYTFGSGTRLTVV.

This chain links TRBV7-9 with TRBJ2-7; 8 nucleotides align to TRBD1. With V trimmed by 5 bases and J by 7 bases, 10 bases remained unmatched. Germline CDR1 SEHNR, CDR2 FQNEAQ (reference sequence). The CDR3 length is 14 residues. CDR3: CASSQRTGTEEQYF. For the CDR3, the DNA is TGTGCCAGCAGCCAGAGGACAGGGACCGAAGAGCAGTACTTC.

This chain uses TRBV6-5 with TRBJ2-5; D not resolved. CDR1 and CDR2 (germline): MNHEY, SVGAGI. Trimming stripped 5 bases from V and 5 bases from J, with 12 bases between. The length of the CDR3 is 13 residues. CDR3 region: CASSQVTSETQYF. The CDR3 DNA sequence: TGTGCCAGCAGTCAAGTAACCAGCGAGACCCAGTACTTC.

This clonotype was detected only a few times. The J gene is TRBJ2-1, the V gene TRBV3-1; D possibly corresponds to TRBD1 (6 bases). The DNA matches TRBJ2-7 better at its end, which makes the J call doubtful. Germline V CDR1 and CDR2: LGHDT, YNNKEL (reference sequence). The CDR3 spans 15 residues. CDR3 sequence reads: CASSQEGHRGYEQYF. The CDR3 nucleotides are TGTGCCAGCAGCCAAGAGGGACATCGAGGCTACGAGCAGTACTTC.

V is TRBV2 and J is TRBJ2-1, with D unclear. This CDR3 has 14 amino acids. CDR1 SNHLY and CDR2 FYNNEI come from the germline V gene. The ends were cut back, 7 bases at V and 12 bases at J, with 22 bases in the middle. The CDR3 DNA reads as TGTGCCAGCACGCCCAGTAGGAGCGTGGGTGTGCAGTTCTTC. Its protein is CASTPSRSVGVQFF.

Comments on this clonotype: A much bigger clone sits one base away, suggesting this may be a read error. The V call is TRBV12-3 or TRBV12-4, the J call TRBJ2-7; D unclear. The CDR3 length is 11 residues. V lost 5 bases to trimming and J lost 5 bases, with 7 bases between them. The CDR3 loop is CASSVSHEQYF. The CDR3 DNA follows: TGTGCCAGCAGTGTATCCCACGAGCAGTACTTC.

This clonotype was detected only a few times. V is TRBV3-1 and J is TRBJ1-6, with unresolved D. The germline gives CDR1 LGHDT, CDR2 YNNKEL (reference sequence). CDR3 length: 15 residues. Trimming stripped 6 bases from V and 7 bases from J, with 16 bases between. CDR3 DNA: TGTGCCAGCAGTATCGGGAGCGACGTGAATTCACCCCTCCACTTT. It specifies CASSIGSDVNSPLHF.

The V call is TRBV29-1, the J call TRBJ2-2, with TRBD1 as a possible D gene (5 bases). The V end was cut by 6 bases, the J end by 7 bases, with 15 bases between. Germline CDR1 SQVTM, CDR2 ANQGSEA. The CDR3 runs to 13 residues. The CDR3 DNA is TGCAGCGTCCTCAGGGTCCGCAACGGGGAGCTGTTTTTT. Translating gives CSVLRVRNGELFF.

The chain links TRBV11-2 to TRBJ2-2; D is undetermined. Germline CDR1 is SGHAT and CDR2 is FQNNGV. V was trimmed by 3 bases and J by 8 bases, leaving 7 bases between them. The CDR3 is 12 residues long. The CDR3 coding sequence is TGTGCCAGCAGCTTCGAGAGGGGGGAGCTGTTTTTT. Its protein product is CASSFERGELFF.

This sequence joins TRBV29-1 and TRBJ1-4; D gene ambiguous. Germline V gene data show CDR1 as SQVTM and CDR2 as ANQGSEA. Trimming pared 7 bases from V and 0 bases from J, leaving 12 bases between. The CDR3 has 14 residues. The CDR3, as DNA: TGCAGCGCTGCCGGCAGAGCAACTAATGAAAAACTGTTTTTT. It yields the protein CSAAGRATNEKLFF.

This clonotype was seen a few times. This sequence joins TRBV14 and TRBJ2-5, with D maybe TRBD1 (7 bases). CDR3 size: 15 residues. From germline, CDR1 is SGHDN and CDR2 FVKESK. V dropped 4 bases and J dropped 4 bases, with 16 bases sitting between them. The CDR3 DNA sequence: TGTGCCAGCAGCCTCGGAGGGGGCCGGCTAGAGACCCAGTACTTC. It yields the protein CASSLGGGRLETQYF. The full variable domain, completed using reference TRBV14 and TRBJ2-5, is EAGVTQFPSHSVIEKGQTVTLRCDPISGHDNLYWYRRVMGKEIKFLLHFVKESKQDESGMPNNRFLAERTGGTYSTLKVQPAELEDSGVYFCASSLGGGRLETQYFGPGTRLLVL.

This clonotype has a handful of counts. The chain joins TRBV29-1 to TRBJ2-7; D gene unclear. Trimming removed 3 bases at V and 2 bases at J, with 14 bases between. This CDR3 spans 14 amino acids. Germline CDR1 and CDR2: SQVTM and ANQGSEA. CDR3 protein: CSVDYPARTYEQYF. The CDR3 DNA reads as TGCAGCGTTGATTATCCGGCGCGTACCTACGAGCAGTACTTC.

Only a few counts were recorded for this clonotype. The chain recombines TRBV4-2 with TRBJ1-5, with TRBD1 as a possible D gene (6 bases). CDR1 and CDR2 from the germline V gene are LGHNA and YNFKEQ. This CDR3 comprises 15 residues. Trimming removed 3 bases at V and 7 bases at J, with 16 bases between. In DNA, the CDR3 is TGTGCCAGCAGCCAGGAAGAGGGGGGCATGCAGCCCCAGCATTTT. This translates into CASSQEEGGMQPQHF.

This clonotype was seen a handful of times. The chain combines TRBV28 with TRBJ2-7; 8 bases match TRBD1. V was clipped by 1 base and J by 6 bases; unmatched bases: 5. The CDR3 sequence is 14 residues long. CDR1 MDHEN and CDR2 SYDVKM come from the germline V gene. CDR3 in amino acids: CASSLFQGASEQYF. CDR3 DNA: TGTGCCAGCAGTTTATTCCAGGGGGCTAGCGAGCAGTACTTC.

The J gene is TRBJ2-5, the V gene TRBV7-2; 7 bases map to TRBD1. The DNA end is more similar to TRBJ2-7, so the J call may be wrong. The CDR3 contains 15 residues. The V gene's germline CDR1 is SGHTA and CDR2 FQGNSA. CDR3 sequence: CASSTGALNLYEQYF. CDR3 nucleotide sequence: TGTGCCAGCAGCACAGGGGCCCTTAACCTCTACGAGCAGTACTTC.

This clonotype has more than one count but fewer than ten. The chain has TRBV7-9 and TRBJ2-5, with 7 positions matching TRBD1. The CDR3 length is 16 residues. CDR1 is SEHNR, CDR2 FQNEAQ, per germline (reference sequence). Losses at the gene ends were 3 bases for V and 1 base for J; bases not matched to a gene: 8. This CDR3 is CASSLGTDRTQETQYF. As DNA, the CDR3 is TGTGCCAGCAGCTTGGGAACGGACAGGACCCAAGAGACCCAGTACTTC.

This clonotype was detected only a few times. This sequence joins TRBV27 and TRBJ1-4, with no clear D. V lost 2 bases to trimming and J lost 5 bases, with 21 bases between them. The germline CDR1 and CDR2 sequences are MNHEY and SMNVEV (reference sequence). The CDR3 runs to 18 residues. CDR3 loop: CASSLGSRSGIGNEKLFF. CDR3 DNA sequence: TGTGCCAGCAGTTTAGGGTCACGGTCCGGGATAGGGAATGAAAAACTGTTTTTT.

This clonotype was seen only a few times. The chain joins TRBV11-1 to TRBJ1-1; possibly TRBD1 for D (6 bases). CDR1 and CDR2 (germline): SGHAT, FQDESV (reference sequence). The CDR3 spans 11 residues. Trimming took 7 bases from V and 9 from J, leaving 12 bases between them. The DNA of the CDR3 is TGTGCCAGCAATCTACAGGGACAAGCTTTCTTT. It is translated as CASNLQGQAFF.

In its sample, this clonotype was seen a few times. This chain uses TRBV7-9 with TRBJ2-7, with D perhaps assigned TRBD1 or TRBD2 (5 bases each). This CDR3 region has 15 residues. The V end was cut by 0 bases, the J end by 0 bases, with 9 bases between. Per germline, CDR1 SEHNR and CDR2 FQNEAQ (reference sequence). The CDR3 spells CASSLAAGSSYEQYF. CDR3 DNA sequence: TGTGCCAGCAGCTTAGCGGCAGGGAGCTCCTACGAGCAGTACTTC.

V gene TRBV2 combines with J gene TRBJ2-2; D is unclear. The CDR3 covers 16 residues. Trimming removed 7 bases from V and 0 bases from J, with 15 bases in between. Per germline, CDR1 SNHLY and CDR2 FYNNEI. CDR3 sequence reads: CASTSPGFANTGELFF. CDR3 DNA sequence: TGTGCCAGCACATCTCCCGGTTTCGCGAACACCGGGGAGCTGTTTTTT.

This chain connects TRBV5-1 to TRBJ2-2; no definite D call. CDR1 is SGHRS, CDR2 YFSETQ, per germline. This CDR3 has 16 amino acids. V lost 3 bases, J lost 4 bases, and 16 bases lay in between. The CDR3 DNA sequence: TGCGCCAGCAGCTCGAGGCCCTTAAGTGGCACCGGGGAGCTGTTTTTT. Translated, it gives CASSSRPLSGTGELFF. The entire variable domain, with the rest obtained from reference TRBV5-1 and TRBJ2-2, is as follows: KAGVTQTPRYLIKTRGQQVTLSCSPISGHRSVSWYQQTPGQGLQFLFEYFSETQRNKGNFPGRFSGRQFSNSRSEMNVSTLELGDSALYLCASSSRPLSGTGELFFGEGSRLTVL.

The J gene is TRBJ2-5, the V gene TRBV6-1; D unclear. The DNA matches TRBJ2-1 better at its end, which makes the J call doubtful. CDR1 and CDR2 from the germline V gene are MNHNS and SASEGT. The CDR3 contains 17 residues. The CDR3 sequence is CASSVTLPGLSYNEQFF. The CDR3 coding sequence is TGTGCCAGCAGTGTAACCCTCCCAGGCCTTTCCTACAATGAGCAGTTCTTC.

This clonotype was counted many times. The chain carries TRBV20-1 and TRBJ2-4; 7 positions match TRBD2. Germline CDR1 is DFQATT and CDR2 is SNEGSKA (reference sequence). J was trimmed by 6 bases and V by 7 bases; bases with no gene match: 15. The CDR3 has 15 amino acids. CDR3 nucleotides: TGCAGTGTCACACCATCGGGTGGACTAGTAAACATTCAGTACTTC. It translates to CSVTPSGGLVNIQYF.

CDR3 sequence (DNA): TGTGCCTGGAGCCCGGGAACTAGCAATCAGCCCCAGCATTTT. Protein sequence: CAWSPGTSNQPQHF. The chain combines TRBV30 with TRBJ1-5; no clear D gene. The CDR3 covers 14 residues. Looked up from germline, CDR1 is GTSNPN and CDR2 is SVGIG (reference sequence). V was clipped by 3 bases and J by 0 bases, with 9 bases between them.

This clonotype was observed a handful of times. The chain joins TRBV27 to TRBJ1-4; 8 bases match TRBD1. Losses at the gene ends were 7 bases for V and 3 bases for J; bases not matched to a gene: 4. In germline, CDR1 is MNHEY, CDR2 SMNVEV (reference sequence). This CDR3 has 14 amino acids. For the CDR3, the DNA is TGTGCCAGCAAGCCGGGACAGGCTAATGAAAAACTGTTTTTT. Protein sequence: CASKPGQANEKLFF. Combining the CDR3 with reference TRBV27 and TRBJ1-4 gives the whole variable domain EAQVTQNPRYLITVTGKKLTVTCSQNMNHEYMSWYRQDPGLGLRQIYYSMNVEVTDKGDVPEGYKVSRKEKRNFPLILESPSPNQTSLYFCASKPGQANEKLFFGSGTQLSVL.

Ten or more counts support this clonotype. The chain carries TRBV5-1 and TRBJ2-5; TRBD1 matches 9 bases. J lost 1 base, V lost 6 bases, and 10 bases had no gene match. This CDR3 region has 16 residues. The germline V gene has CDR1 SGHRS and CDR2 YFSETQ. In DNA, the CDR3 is TGCGCCAGCACCCCCTTACAGGGGGCGGTCCAAGAGACCCAGTACTTC. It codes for CASTPLQGAVQETQYF. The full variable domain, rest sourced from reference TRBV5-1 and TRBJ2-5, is KAGVTQTPRYLIKTRGQQVTLSCSPISGHRSVSWYQQTPGQGLQFLFEYFSETQRNKGNFPGRFSGRQFSNSRSEMNVSTLELGDSALYLCASTPLQGAVQETQYFGPGTRLLVL.

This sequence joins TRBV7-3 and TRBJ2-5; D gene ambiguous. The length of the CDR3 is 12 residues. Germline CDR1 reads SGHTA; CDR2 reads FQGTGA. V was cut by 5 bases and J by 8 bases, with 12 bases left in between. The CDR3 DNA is TGTGCCAGCAGCCCCCCGATGGGTACCCAGTACTTC. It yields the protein CASSPPMGTQYF.